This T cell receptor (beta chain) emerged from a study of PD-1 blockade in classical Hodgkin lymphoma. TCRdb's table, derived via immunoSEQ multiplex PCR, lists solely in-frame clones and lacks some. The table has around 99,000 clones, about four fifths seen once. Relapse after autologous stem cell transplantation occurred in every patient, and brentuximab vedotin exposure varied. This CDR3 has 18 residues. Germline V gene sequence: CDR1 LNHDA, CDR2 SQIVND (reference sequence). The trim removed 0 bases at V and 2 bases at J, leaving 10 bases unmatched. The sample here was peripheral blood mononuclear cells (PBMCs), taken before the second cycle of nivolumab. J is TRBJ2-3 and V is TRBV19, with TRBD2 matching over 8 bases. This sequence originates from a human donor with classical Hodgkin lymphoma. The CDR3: CASSIDLAGRPSTDTQYF. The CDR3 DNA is TGTGCCAGTAGTATAGATCTAGCGGGCAGACCCTCCACAGATACGCAGTATTTT.